This TCR beta chain was found in a study of breast tumors, draining lymph nodes, adjacent tissues. This clonotype showed up many times. Its antigen is unknown. The lymph nodes were axillary draining lymph nodes from breast cancer patients. TCRdb re-derived calls from the multiplex PCR reads in MiXCR, one entry per CDR3 protein. In the table there are nearly 200,000 distinct CDR3 sequences, roughly 31% of which are singletons. The V and J ends lost 1 base and 4 bases, in that order; junction bases with no gene match: 16. Per germline, CDR1 SGHRS and CDR2 YFSETQ. CDR3 length: 18 residues. General study results and limits: Tumor TCR diversity was below lymph nodes but above nontumor tissue.

The source is a female donor with breast cancer. Some clones in this sample may be carry-over from other donors' samples. Input material: axillary lymph node tissue. The J gene is TRBJ1-2, the V gene TRBV5-1; TRBD1 matches at 7 bases. In DNA, the CDR3 is TGCGCCAGCAGCTTGAGCCCCCCCACAACAGGGGTAAGCTATGGCTACACCTTC. This sequence encodes CASSLSPPTTGVSYGYTF. Full variable domain (outside the CDR3, taken from reference TRBV5-1 and TRBJ1-2): KAGVTQTPRYLIKTRGQQVTLSCSPISGHRSVSWYQQTPGQGLQFLFEYFSETQRNKGNFPGRFSGRQFSNSRSEMNVSTLELGDSALYLCASSLSPPTTGVSYGYTFGSGTRLTVV.